This T cell receptor (beta chain) derives from a study of cytomegalovirus exposure and HLA in healthy donors. Broader study findings: The authors enumerated under 200 TCR beta chains as linked to cytomegalovirus. Reports described diagnosis of cytomegalovirus status by the classifier as highly specific and sensitive. A subsequent analysis found that TCR clusters from the first cohort also tended to co-occur in the 120 or so validation repertoires, with approximately 94% of cluster scores above 0.

This clone was counted a single time. Its cognate antigen is unknown. Germline V gene data show CDR1 as SGHVS and CDR2 as FQNEAQ. V shed 5 bases and J shed 0 bases, with 15 bases lying between them. This CDR3 is 16 amino acids long. The donors were part of the validation cohort of 120 subjects. That cohort was separate from the first cohort, which comprised roughly 670 subjects. Clones were sequenced by immunoSEQ multiplex PCR, and TCRdb holds only the in-frame ones, with some missing. The repertoire includes approximately 190,000 clones, 75% to 90% of them detected once, and more than 6.5% sits in the top ten.

Sequenced: PBMCs. The chain carries TRBV7-8 and TRBJ2-3; tentative D call: TRBD2 (6 bases). This clonotype was sampled from a man younger than 35 in good health and CMV-seropositive. Here the CDR3 reads CASSKSGGASTDTQYF. CDR3 sequence (DNA): TGTGCCAGCAGCAAGAGCGGAGGGGCAAGCACAGATACGCAGTATTTT.